A selection of T cell receptor beta chains follows, all from one sample in a study of cytomegalovirus exposure and HLA in healthy donors. The table came from immunoSEQ multiplex PCR; TCRdb's copy has only in-frame clones and leaves some out. The data show roughly 48,000 clones, around 72% seen once. Input material: PBMCs. These receptors all stem from a woman aged 25 to 39 in good health and CMV-seronegative. Both conserved end residues are part of each CDR3.

CDR3: CASSAVGMFSEGSGANVLTF; V: TRBV9; J: TRBJ2-6
CDR3: CASSTDGQGEAFF; V: TRBV5-1; J: TRBJ1-1
CDR3: CAISGPGQGNTEAFF; V: TRBV10-3; J: TRBJ1-1
CDR3: CASSLAGGVQYEQYF; V: TRBV5-1; J: TRBJ2-7
CDR3: CAWRRRGLSEQYF; V: TRBV30; J: TRBJ2-7
CDR3: CASSDREILSNQPQHF; V: TRBV2; J: TRBJ1-5
CDR3: CASSFGGSTDTQYF; V: TRBV28; J: TRBJ2-3
CDR3: CASSPAGSVQPQHF; V: TRBV28; J: TRBJ1-5
CDR3: CASSLGFQDGEAFF; V: TRBV7-9; J: TRBJ1-1
CDR3: CASSSLGLADNEQFF; V: TRBV6-6; J: TRBJ2-1
CDR3: CASSRRTGRLRNTEAFF; V: TRBV28; J: TRBJ1-1
CDR3: CATSNTVGGTDTQYF; V: TRBV15; J: TRBJ2-3
CDR3: CASSSRGQGASYEQYF; V: TRBV13; J: TRBJ2-7
CDR3: CASSDATSTWVGELFF; V: TRBV7-8; J: TRBJ2-2
CDR3: CASSPPGQGRNTIYF; V: TRBV18; J: TRBJ1-3
CDR3: CASNPGETQYF; V: TRBV2; J: TRBJ2-5
CDR3: CASSTRFKTGEGYTF; V: TRBV7-9; J: TRBJ1-2
CDR3: CASSLSGSLSEQYF; V: TRBV5-1; J: TRBJ2-7
CDR3: CASSLAQGRSYNEQFF; V: TRBV5-1; J: TRBJ2-1
CDR3: CATSRDPGENQPQHF; V: TRBV15; J: TRBJ1-5
CDR3: CSTGISNQPQHF; V: TRBV19; J: TRBJ1-5
CDR3: CAWREGAGGYTF; V: TRBV30; J: TRBJ1-2
CDR3: CASSPRDRVGEQYF; V: TRBV5-1; J: TRBJ2-7
CDR3: CASSQEALTYNEQFF; V: TRBV4-2; J: TRBJ2-1
CDR3: CASSSGSGANVLTF; V: TRBV5-1; J: TRBJ2-6
CDR3: CASSTLLAGNEQFF; V: TRBV7-8; J: TRBJ2-1
CDR3: CATRKAGASYEQYF; V: TRBV2; J: TRBJ2-7
CDR3: CASSQVWQQNQPQHF; V: TRBV4-2; J: TRBJ1-5
CDR3: CASSQGQTAMAYEQYF; V: TRBV14; J: TRBJ2-7
CDR3: CASLEVRGTEAFF; V: TRBV28; J: TRBJ1-1
CDR3: CACHRAGGPSEQYF; V: TRBV30; J: TRBJ2-7
CDR3: CSVPGYGYTF; V: TRBV20-1; J: TRBJ1-2
CDR3: CASSLRQGMYTTDYEQYF; V: TRBV7-2; J: TRBJ2-7
CDR3: CASSRTASQETQYF; V: TRBV2; J: TRBJ2-5
CDR3: CASSLGTGANEKLFF; V: TRBV4-2; J: TRBJ1-4
CDR3: CASSDQPGLVPDTQYF; V: TRBV6-1; J: TRBJ2-3
CDR3: CASSVGPGVTDTQYF; V: TRBV9; J: TRBJ2-3
CDR3: CASTVVGTDEKLFF; V: TRBV7-9; J: TRBJ1-4
CDR3: CASSIQPSPTEAFF; V: TRBV10-2; J: TRBJ1-1
CDR3: CASSLDYINEKLFF; V: TRBV5-1; J: TRBJ1-4
CDR3: CASSLAPSQFAGYTF; V: TRBV5-1; J: TRBJ1-2
CDR3: CASSLASAYNEQFF; V: TRBV7-9; J: TRBJ2-1
CDR3: CASSGTFQETQYF; V: TRBV6-1; J: TRBJ2-5
CDR3: CASTKTGPGQRYEKLFF; V: TRBV7-9; J: TRBJ1-4
CDR3: CASSAPEWGKHGYTF; V: TRBV6-1; J: TRBJ1-2
CDR3: CASSLAGGWQPQHF; V: TRBV5-6; J: TRBJ1-5
CDR3: CASSLAISYSGLLGADTQYF; V: TRBV13; J: TRBJ2-3
CDR3: CASSLVWGPETQYF; V: TRBV13; J: TRBJ2-5
CDR3: CASSQQPSGNTIYF; V: TRBV6-5; J: TRBJ1-3
CDR3: CASSYSKGDEAFF; V: TRBV6-6; J: TRBJ1-1
CDR3: CASSGHRGGYGYTF; V: TRBV11-2; J: TRBJ1-2
CDR3: CASTLDRENTGELFF; V: TRBV6-5; J: TRBJ2-2
CDR3: CSGESGNTIYF; V: TRBV29-1; J: TRBJ1-3
CDR3: CASSPGAFNYGYTF; V: TRBV18; J: TRBJ1-2
CDR3: CASSSRSGAGNTIYF; V: TRBV6-6; J: TRBJ1-3
CDR3: CASSISGSGELFF; V: TRBV19; J: TRBJ2-2
CDR3: CASSPLEWQLPSDGYTF; V: TRBV18; J: TRBJ1-2
CDR3: CASSQVALAPSYNEQFF; V: TRBV4-2; J: TRBJ2-1